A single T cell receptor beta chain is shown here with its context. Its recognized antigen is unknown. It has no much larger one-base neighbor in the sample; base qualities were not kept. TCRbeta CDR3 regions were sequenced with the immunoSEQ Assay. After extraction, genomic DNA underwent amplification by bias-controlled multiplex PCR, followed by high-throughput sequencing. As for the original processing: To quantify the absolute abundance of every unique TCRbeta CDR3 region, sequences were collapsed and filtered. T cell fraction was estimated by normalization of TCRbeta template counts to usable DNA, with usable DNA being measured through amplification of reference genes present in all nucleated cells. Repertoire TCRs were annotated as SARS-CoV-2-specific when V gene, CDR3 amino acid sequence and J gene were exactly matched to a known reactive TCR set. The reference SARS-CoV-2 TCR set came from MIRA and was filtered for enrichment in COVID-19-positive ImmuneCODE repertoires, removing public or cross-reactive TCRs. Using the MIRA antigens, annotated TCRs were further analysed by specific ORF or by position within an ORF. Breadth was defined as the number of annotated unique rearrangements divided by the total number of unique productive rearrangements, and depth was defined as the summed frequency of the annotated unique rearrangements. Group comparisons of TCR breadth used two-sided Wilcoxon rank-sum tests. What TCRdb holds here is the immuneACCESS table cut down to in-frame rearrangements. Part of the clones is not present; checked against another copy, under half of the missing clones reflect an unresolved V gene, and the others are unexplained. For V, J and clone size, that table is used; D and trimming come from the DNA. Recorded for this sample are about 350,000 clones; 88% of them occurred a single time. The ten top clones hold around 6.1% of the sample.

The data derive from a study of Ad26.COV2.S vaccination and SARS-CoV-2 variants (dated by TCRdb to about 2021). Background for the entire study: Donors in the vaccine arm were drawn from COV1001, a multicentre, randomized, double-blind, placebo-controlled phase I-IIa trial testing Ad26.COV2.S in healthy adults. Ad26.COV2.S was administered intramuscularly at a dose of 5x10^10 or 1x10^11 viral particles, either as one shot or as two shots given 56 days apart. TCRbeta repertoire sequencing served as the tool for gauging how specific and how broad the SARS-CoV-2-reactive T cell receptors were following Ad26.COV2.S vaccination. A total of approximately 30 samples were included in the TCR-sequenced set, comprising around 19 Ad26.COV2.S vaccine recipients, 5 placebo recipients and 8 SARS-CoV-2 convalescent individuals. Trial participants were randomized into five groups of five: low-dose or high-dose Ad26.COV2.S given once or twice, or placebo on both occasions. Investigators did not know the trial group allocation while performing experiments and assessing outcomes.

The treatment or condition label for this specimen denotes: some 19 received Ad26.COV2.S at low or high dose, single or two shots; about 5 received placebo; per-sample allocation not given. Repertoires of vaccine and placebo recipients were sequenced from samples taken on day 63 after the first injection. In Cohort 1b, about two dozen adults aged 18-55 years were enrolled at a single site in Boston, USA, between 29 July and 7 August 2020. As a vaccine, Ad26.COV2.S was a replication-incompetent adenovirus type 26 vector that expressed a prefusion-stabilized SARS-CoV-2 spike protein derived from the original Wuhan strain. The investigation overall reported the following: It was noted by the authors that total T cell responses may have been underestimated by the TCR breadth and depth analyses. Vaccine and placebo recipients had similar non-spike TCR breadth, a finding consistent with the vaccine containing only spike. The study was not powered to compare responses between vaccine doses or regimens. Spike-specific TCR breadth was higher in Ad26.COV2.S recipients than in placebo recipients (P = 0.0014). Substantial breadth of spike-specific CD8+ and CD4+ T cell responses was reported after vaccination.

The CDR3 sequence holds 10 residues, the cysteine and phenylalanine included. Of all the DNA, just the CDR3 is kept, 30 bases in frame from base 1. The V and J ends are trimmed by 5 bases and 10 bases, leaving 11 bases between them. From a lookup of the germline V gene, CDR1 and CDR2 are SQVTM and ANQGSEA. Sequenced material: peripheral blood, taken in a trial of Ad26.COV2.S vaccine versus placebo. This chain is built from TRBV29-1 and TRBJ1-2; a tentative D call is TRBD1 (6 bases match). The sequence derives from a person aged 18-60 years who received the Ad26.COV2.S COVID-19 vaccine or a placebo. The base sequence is TGCAGCGTTTACAGGGACGTCTACACCTTC. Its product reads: CSVYRDVYTF.